This T cell receptor (beta chain) was recorded in a study of CD8 T cells in ankylosing spondylitis. General study findings and limits: In synovial fluid and blood from reactive arthritis, some motif variants were previously reported. Disease-linked clones reportedly concentrated significantly in matched ankylosing spondylitis synovial fluid. Seemingly characteristic of ankylosing spondylitis blood was a TCR beta motif consisting of several highly homologous variants.

This clonotype was observed at least ten times. Antigen specificity is unknown. TCRdb reanalysed the 5' RACE reads using MiXCR and keeps one entry per CDR3 protein. The table has about 250,000 distinct CDR3 sequences, 8% to 9% seen once. The CDR3 contains 14 residues. Looked up from germline, CDR1 is MNHEY and CDR2 is SMNVEV (reference sequence). V lost 2 bases and J 2 bases, leaving 10 bases between the germline ends. This sequence was found in a female donor with ankylosing spondylitis or in good health (not recorded which). Sequenced: blood, either unsorted or a sorted T cell fraction (not recorded which). The rearrangement joins TRBV27 to TRBJ2-7, with a tentative D call TRBD2 (5 bases). The CDR3 sequence: CASSLTGVTYEQYF. The CDR3 nucleotides read TGTGCCAGCAGTTTAACCGGGGTCACCTACGAGCAGTACTTC.